The entry that follows covers one T cell receptor (beta chain) sequence. Its antigen is still unknown. The sample has other DNA sequences that encode this CDR3 too. Documented treatment: oral pan-JAK inhibitor, 5-10 mg twice daily. Lesional scalp tissue (obtained by punch biopsy) and peripheral blood were collected from alopecia areata patients. These data come from a study of CD8+ T cells in alopecia areata. Points from the study as a whole: On tofacitinib, scalp clonality and expanded CD8+ clones among top 100 fell significantly.

RNA extraction was followed by reverse transcription into cDNA, which acted as the sequencing template. The assay was immunoSEQ multiplex PCR, and TCRdb's table has in-frame clones only and misses some. The table records around 99,000 clones, roughly 84% of them present only once. Trimming took 0 bases from V and 4 from J, leaving 5 bases between them. The CDR3 sequence is 12 residues long. Per germline, CDR1 SGHNT and CDR2 YYREEE (reference sequence). The clonotype comes from a human donor with alopecia areata. The chain is built from TRBV5-4 and TRBJ2-7; D is unresolved. This material consisted of CD8+ T cells sorted from blood, taken at week 24, from a patient treated with tofacitinib. CDR3 protein: CASSLGGYEQYF. DNA for the CDR3: TGTGCCAGCAGCTTGGGCGGATACGAGCAGTACTTC. Based on the CDR3 plus reference TRBV5-4 and TRBJ2-7, the full variable domain is ETGVTQSPTHLIKTRGQQVTLRCSSQSGHNTVSWYQQALGQGPQFIFQYYREEENGRGNFPPRFSGLQFPNYSSELNVNALELDDSALYLCASSLGGYEQYFGPGTRLTVT.